A single T cell receptor beta chain is shown here with its context. Living in 24 US areas, the participants were between roughly 18 and 89 years of age. This sample stems from a study of blood T cell repertoires in COVID-19. After removal of 6 bases from V and 10 bases from J, the junction contained 10 bases not matched to a gene. The CDR3 has 14 amino acids. Germline CDR1 reads MNHEY; CDR2 reads SMNVEV (reference sequence). Per the original data handling: Nucleated cell counts were estimated from reference gene primer amplification. Data came from immunoSEQ multiplex PCR; TCRdb stores just in-frame clones and leaves some out. The D gene and trimming were derived from the DNA, and the V and J assignments and clone size from that table. The table has approximately 300,000 clones, less than 85% seen once.

Sequenced sample: PBMCs or T cells enriched from blood (not recorded which). The chain has TRBV27 and TRBJ1-2; 11 bases align to TRBD1. This TCR was recovered from a young woman who had been exposed to COVID-19. CDR3 DNA sequence: TGTGCCAGCAGCCCCCTGGGACAGGGGGAACCCTACACCTTC. Residues: CASSPLGQGEPYTF.